This passage covers 5 T cell receptor beta chains from one sample sequenced in a study of OX40 agonist ivuxolimab in advanced cancers. Here immunoSEQ multiplex PCR was the method, and the copy in TCRdb shows in-frame clones only, minus some. The table has over 45,000 clones, about 88% seen once. Material: CD4+ or CD8+ T cells sorted from blood, obtained in a trial of the OX40 agonist ivuxolimab. The receptor set was obtained from an adult with an advanced solid tumor such as melanoma, head and neck, liver or kidney cancer.

Comments on this clone: The junction does not match germline at one end; this may be a read error. V is TRBV6-6 and J is TRBJ1-4; D is possibly TRBD1 (5 bases). The CDR3 loop spans 13 amino acids. Germline CDR1 reads MNHNY; CDR2 reads SVGAGI (reference sequence). The CDR3 coding sequence is TGTGCCGGCAGGCAGGGCCTGAATGAAAAACTGTTTTTT. Translating gives CAGRQGLNEKLFF.

The chain is built from TRBV4-2 and TRBJ2-1, with 10 bases that match TRBD2. The germline V gene encodes CDR1 LGHNA and CDR2 YNFKEQ. This CDR3 is 16 amino acids long. The junction had 9 bases not matched to a gene; V was cut back by 4 bases and J by 6 bases. DNA for the CDR3: TGTGCCAGCAGCCCCAGGGGAAGCGGGAGGGTCAATGAGCAGTTCTTC. It encodes CASSPRGSGRVNEQFF.

This CDR3 is CASSVGTYEQYF. As DNA, the CDR3 is TGTGCCAGCAGTGTAGGGACCTACGAGCAGTACTTC. The chain has TRBV6-5 and TRBJ2-7; D not resolved. Trimming left V 5 bases short and J 2 bases short, with 7 bases between. CDR3 length: 12 residues. Germline CDR1 MNHEY, CDR2 SVGAGI.

The rearrangement uses TRBV11-2 and TRBJ2-7; 7 bases are shared with TRBD1. The CDR3 spans 15 residues. CDR1 is SGHAT and CDR2 is FQNNGV in the germline V gene. After removal of 5 bases from V and 3 bases from J, the junction contained 10 bases not matched to a gene. The CDR3 bases are TGTGCCAGCAGCCGCACAGGGGTCCCCCTCTACGAGCAGTACTTC. As protein: CASSRTGVPLYEQYF.

The rearrangement links TRBV5-5 to TRBJ2-5; 7 bases fit TRBD1. The CDR3 sequence is 13 residues long. V trimming: 4 bases; J trimming: 3 bases; junction bases outside the gene matches: 3. Germline-derived CDR1 and CDR2 are SGHKS and YYEKEE (reference sequence). Here the CDR3 reads CASSQGQEETQYF. The DNA of the CDR3 is TGTGCCAGCAGCCAAGGACAGGAAGAGACCCAGTACTTC. Complete variable domain (other parts from reference TRBV5-5 and TRBJ2-5): DAGVTQSPTHLIKTRGQQVTLRCSPISGHKSVSWYQQVLGQGPQFIFQYYEKEERGRGNFPDRFSARQFPNYSSELNVNALLLGDSALYLCASSQGQEETQYFGPGTRLLVL.